What follows are 22 T cell receptor beta chains derived from one specimen sequenced in a study of T-cell memory formation after mild COVID-19. TCRdb reanalysed the 5' RACE reads using MiXCR and keeps one entry per CDR3 protein. Seen here are 300,000 to 350,000 distinct CDR3 sequences, over 10% observed once, and the top ten hold about 22%. Input material: PBMCs or a T cell subset sorted from them (not recorded which). The source is a man younger than 35 who had mild COVID-19 (a few samples of this study predate the infection). Cell type and time point are not known.

This clonotype showed up just a few times. The V call is TRBV20-1, the J call TRBJ2-3, with D unresolved. V lost 8 bases and J 2 bases, leaving 14 bases between the germline ends. The CDR3 contains 13 residues. Germline CDR1 DFQATT, CDR2 SNEGSKA (reference sequence). Written as DNA, the CDR3 is TGCAGTACTGCGATTAGCTTCACAGATACGCAGTATTTT. Protein sequence: CSTAISFTDTQYF.

The V call is TRBV20-1, the J call TRBJ2-3; 10 nucleotides line up with TRBD2. This CDR3 has 15 amino acids. Germline V gives CDR1 DFQATT, CDR2 SNEGSKA (reference sequence). J lost 1 base, V lost 3 bases, and 4 bases had no gene match. CDR3 nucleotides: TGCAGTGCTAGTTGGCTAGCGGGGGGCACAGATACGCAGTATTTT. Protein product: CSASWLAGGTDTQYF.

This clonotype was picked up a small number of times. The rearrangement uses TRBV12-3 or TRBV12-4 and TRBJ2-4; D remains ambiguous. The CDR3 has 11 residues. The V end lost 5 bases, the J end lost 11 bases, and 10 bases lay between the germline ends. CDR3 in DNA: TGTGCCAGCAGTCCCCTCGGCGTTCAGTACTTC. This translates into CASSPLGVQYF.

The chain has TRBV15 and TRBJ1-1, with 9 bases that match TRBD1. After removal of 4 bases from V and 10 bases from J, the junction contained 13 bases not matched to a gene. Germline V lookup: CDR1 LNHNV, CDR2 YYDKDF (reference sequence). CDR3 length equals 15 residues. This CDR3 is CATSNLMPGQGRAFF. The CDR3 bases are TGTGCCACCAGCAACCTAATGCCGGGACAGGGTAGAGCTTTCTTT. The entire variable domain, with the rest obtained from reference TRBV15 and TRBJ1-1, is as follows: DAMVIQNPRYQVTQFGKPVTLSCSQTLNHNVMYWYQQKSSQAPKLLFHYYDKDFNNEADTPDNFQSRRPNTSFCFLDIRSPGLGDTAMYLCATSNLMPGQGRAFFGQGTRLTVV.

The V and J genes are TRBV9 and TRBJ2-7; D tentatively fits TRBD1 or TRBD2 (5 bases each). Germline CDR1 SGDLS, CDR2 YYNGEE. V shed 3 bases and J shed 0 bases, with 10 bases lying between them. The CDR3 loop spans 14 amino acids. The CDR3 loop reads CASSGGTNSYEQYF. The CDR3 region has the DNA TGTGCCAGCAGCGGTGGGACGAACTCCTACGAGCAGTACTTC.

This clonotype has a count of ten or more. The chain employs TRBV12-3 or TRBV12-4 and TRBJ2-1, with TRBD1 identical over 7 bases. The V segment lost 3 bases and the J segment 4 bases; nucleotides outside the gene matches: 0. The CDR3 is 13 amino acids. The CDR3 is CASSLGQYNEQFF. The DNA for the CDR3 is TGTGCCAGCAGTTTGGGACAGTACAATGAGCAGTTCTTC.

There are many counts of this clonotype. The chain combines TRBV13 with TRBJ2-7; 9 bases map to TRBD1. This CDR3 region has 13 residues. Trimming cost V 6 bases and J 1 base; bases outside gene matches: 1. Germline V gene lookup returns CDR1 PRHDT and CDR2 FYEKMQ (reference sequence). The CDR3 protein is CASRDRGSYEQYF. In DNA form, the CDR3 reads TGTGCCAGCAGGGACAGGGGATCCTACGAGCAGTACTTC.

This clonotype was seen only a few times. The chain combines TRBV29-1 with TRBJ2-7; 7 nucleotides align to TRBD1. The CDR3 is 13 residues long. Germline V gene data show CDR1 as SQVTM and CDR2 as ANQGSEA. J was trimmed by 0 bases and V by 7 bases; bases with no gene match: 6. CDR3 DNA: TGCAGCGGCCGGGACAGCGCCTCCTACGAGCAGTACTTC. Protein product: CSGRDSASYEQYF.

This clonotype has only a few counts. V is TRBV11-2 and J is TRBJ2-1; D possibly corresponds to TRBD2 (7 bases). Looked up from germline, CDR1 is SGHAT and CDR2 is FQNNGV. The CDR3 loop spans 15 amino acids. V lost 2 bases to trimming and J lost 7 bases, with 15 bases between them. The CDR3 protein is CASSLKVRGANEQFF. In DNA, the CDR3 is TGTGCCAGCAGCTTAAAAGTTCGGGGGGCAAATGAGCAGTTCTTC.

This clonotype was counted many times. CDR3 sequence: CASSPRTSGGSSYNEQFF. In DNA, the CDR3 is TGTGCCAGCAGCCCTCGGACTAGCGGGGGGAGCTCCTACAATGAGCAGTTCTTC. The rearrangement uses TRBV7-2 and TRBJ2-1, with 14 bases identical to TRBD2. The CDR3 covers 18 residues. V lost 5 bases, J lost 0 bases, and 6 bases stayed unmatched. Germline values: CDR1 SGHTA, CDR2 FQGNSA.

This chain joins TRBV7-9 and TRBJ2-1, with D unresolved. V lost 7 bases and J 6 bases, leaving 7 bases between the germline ends. The V gene's germline CDR1 is SEHNR and CDR2 FQNEAQ (reference sequence). This CDR3 spans 11 amino acids. The CDR3 sequence is CASNLLNEQFF. CDR3 sequence (DNA): TGTGCCAGCAACCTACTCAATGAGCAGTTCTTC.

The chain combines TRBV5-1 with TRBJ2-3, with 7 bases aligning to TRBD1. The CDR3 contains 17 residues. Trimming at V came to 4 bases and at J to 1 base, leaving 12 bases not matched to a gene. Germline values: CDR1 SGHRS, CDR2 YFSETQ. The CDR3 DNA reads as TGCGCCAGCAGCACCCACGGGACAGCCTCTCGCACAGATACGCAGTATTTT. It specifies CASSTHGTASRTDTQYF.

This clonotype was observed a few times. This chain connects TRBV7-8 to TRBJ2-7, with 10 bases aligning to TRBD1. Germline CDR1 reads SGHVS; CDR2 reads FQNEAQ. This CDR3 contains 16 residues. With V trimmed by 3 bases and J by 2 bases, 7 bases remained unmatched. DNA of the CDR3: TGTGCCAGCAGCTTTCTCCCGGGACAGGGGACCTACGAGCAGTACTTC. As protein: CASSFLPGQGTYEQYF.

This clonotype was counted only a few times. V gene TRBV7-2 combines with J gene TRBJ1-4; D may be TRBD1 (5 bases). V was trimmed by 5 bases and J by 3 bases, leaving 19 bases between them. CDR1 and CDR2 from the germline V gene are SGHTA and FQGNSA. The CDR3 has 17 residues. The CDR3 nucleotides are TGTGCCAGCAGCCTGACACCAGGGAGGTGGGCTAATGAAAAACTGTTTTTT. It is translated as CASSLTPGRWANEKLFF.

The gene calls are TRBV7-2 and TRBJ2-3; 7 bases fit TRBD2. This CDR3 has 13 amino acids. Trimming cost V 4 bases and J 4 bases; bases outside gene matches: 2. Germline V CDR1 and CDR2: SGHTA, FQGNSA. CDR3 bases: TGTGCCAGCAGCTGGGGGGGTTCAGATACGCAGTATTTT. Translated: CASSWGGSDTQYF.

There are a few counts of this clonotype. V and J are TRBV5-6 and TRBJ1-6; no clear D gene. Between the trimmed V and J ends, which lost 0 bases and 10 bases, there was a span of 14 bases. This CDR3 has 15 amino acids. CDR1 and CDR2 (germline): SGHDT, YYEEEE. CDR3 sequence: CASSLGTESRSPLHF. The DNA of the CDR3 is TGTGCCAGCAGCTTGGGTACGGAAAGTAGGTCACCCCTCCACTTT.

This clonotype has only a few counts. The chain joins TRBV5-5 to TRBJ2-7, with 13 positions matching TRBD2. The CDR3 runs to 15 residues. V gave up 3 bases and J gave up 4 bases; unmatched junction bases: 4. Looked up from germline, CDR1 is SGHKS and CDR2 is YYEKEE (reference sequence). CDR3 sequence: CASSWGLAGPYEQYF. DNA for the CDR3: TGTGCCAGCAGCTGGGGACTAGCGGGGCCATACGAGCAGTACTTC. Supplemented by reference TRBV5-5 and TRBJ2-7, the full variable domain reads DAGVTQSPTHLIKTRGQQVTLRCSPISGHKSVSWYQQVLGQGPQFIFQYYEKEERGRGNFPDRFSARQFPNYSSELNVNALLLGDSALYLCASSWGLAGPYEQYFGPGTRLTVT.

The V call is TRBV20-1, the J call TRBJ2-7; the D gene is possibly TRBD2 (5 bases). V lost 6 bases and J 5 bases, leaving 14 bases between the germline ends. The CDR3 consists of 12 residues. CDR1 and CDR2 (germline): DFQATT, SNEGSKA (reference sequence). This CDR3 reads CSALRGYDEQYV. DNA of the CDR3: TGCAGTGCGCTCCGGGGTTACGACGAGCAGTACGTC.

This clonotype was picked up a small number of times. This CDR3 reads CASSQDLLSTQYF. CDR3 DNA sequence: TGTGCCAGCAGCCAAGATCTCCTAAGTACGCAGTATTTT. The chain links TRBV3-1 to TRBJ2-3; D is unclear. The CDR3 consists of 13 residues. Germline V CDR1 and CDR2: LGHDT, YNNKEL (reference sequence). The ends were cut back, 0 bases at V and 8 bases at J, with 9 bases in the middle.

This clonotype occurred a few times. The V and J genes are TRBV4-2 and TRBJ2-2; 11 bases are a match to TRBD1. The germline V gene encodes CDR1 LGHNA and CDR2 YNFKEQ. The CDR3 sequence is 15 residues long. V lost 7 bases to trimming and J lost 6 bases; unmatched junction nucleotides: 7. The CDR3 bases are TGTGCCAGCACCGGGTCGGACAGGGGGCCCGGGGAGCTGTTTTTT. This encodes CASTGSDRGPGELFF.

This clonotype was seen many times. This chain joins TRBV7-9 and TRBJ2-3; the D is unclear. Deletions cut 6 bases from V and 6 bases from J, with 10 bases between. The CDR3 has 12 amino acids. Germline V CDR1 and CDR2: SEHNR, FQNEAQ (reference sequence). CDR3 sequence reads: CASSPDRDTQYF. DNA of the CDR3: TGTGCCAGCAGTCCTGACCGGGATACGCAGTATTTT. Variable domain in full (rest from reference TRBV7-9 and TRBJ2-3): DTGVSQNPRHKITKRGQNVTFRCDPISEHNRLYWYRQTLGQGPEFLTYFQNEAQLEKSRLLSDRFSAERPKGSFSTLEIQRTEQGDSAMYLCASSPDRDTQYFGPGTRLTVL.

The chain carries TRBV5-6 and TRBJ2-7; no clear D. The V gene lost 0 bases and the J gene lost 6 bases, with 7 bases spanning the gap. The CDR3 is 12 residues long. Germline V lookup: CDR1 SGHDT, CDR2 YYEEEE. CDR3 protein: CASSLAMGEQYV. CDR3 nucleotides: TGTGCCAGCAGCTTGGCCATGGGCGAGCAGTACGTC.